This TCR beta chain is drawn from a study of OX40 agonist ivuxolimab in advanced cancers. Turning to the study itself: Patients were roughly 83% male with ages roughly 23 to 90, mean 60. Having had anti-PD-1, anti-PD-L1 or anti-CTLA-4 therapy before was allowed, and over 35% had some.

General study results and limits: No antigen was identified for the clonally expanded peripheral T cells.

With regard to this clone: The antigen is undetermined.

J was trimmed by 2 bases and V by 4 bases; bases with no gene match: 7. CDR1 is WNHNN and CDR2 is SYGVQD in the germline V gene (reference sequence). The CDR3 has 16 residues. Libraries were prepared by immunoSEQ multiplex PCR; TCRdb keeps only in-frame clonotypes and omits some of them. The data contain 60,000 or so clones, about 86% of them singletons. The TCR was taken from an adult with an advanced solid tumor such as melanoma, head and neck, liver or kidney cancer. J is TRBJ1-4 and V is TRBV10-1; 7 bases map to TRBD1. Sample: CD4+ or CD8+ T cells sorted from blood, taken in a trial of the OX40 agonist ivuxolimab. CDR3 in DNA: TGCGCCAGCAGTGCGGGACAGTTCTCCACTAATGAAAAACTGTTTTTT. Its protein product is CASSAGQFSTNEKLFF.